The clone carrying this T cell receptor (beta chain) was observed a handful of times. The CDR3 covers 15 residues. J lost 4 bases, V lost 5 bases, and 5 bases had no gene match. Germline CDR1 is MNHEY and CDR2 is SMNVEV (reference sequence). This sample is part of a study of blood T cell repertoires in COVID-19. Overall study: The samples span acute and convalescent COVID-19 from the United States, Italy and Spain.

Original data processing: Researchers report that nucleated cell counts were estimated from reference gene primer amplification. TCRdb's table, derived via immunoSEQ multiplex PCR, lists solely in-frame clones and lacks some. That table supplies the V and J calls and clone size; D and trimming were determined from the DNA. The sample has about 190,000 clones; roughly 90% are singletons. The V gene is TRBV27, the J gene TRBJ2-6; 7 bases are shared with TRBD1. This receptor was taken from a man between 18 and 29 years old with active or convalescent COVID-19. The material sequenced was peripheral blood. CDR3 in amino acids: CASSTTGAGANVLTF. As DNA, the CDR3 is TGTGCCAGCAGTACTACAGGGGCAGGGGCCAACGTCCTGACTTTC.